This TCR beta chain was recorded in a study of siplizumab effects on memory and regulatory T cells. Study-wide findings and caveats: Of the alloreactive clones, only a minor fraction mapped to unstimulated subsets. It seemed that naive T cells were more diverse than memory cells and were major contributors to the alloresponse. A naive or memory phenotype could not be assigned to roughly 80-95% of the proliferating CD4+ or CD8+ clones.

Assays were performed on about 100,000 TCR templates per sample. Here immunoSEQ multiplex PCR was the method, and the copy in TCRdb shows in-frame clones only, minus some. This table has about 56,000 clones, 95% to 98% appearing once. Germline V gives CDR1 LGHNA, CDR2 YSLEER. The CDR3 sequence is 16 residues long. V gave up 2 bases and J gave up 0 bases; unmatched junction bases: 3. Details on this clone: As yet, its antigen is unknown.

The sequencing input was naive CD8+ T cells sorted from blood. This rearrangement joins TRBV4-3 to TRBJ2-1; TRBD1 aligns across 8 bases. The clonotype was recovered from a human donor in good health. CDR3 sequence reads: CASSQQDRASYNEQFF. In nucleotides, the CDR3 is TGCGCCAGCAGCCAACAGGACAGGGCCTCCTACAATGAGCAGTTCTTC.